This T cell receptor beta chain was recovered during a study of regulatory T cells in long-lasting Graves disease. Germline V CDR1 and CDR2: SGHRS, YFSETQ. The CDR3 consists of 14 residues. The V gene lost 1 base and the J gene lost 5 bases, with 7 bases spanning the gap. This clonotype was seen a handful of times. The antigen is undetermined. Building the TCR beta libraries relied on iRepertoire HTBI primers, and CDR3 regions underwent Arm-PCR. TCRdb re-called the multiplex PCR reads with MiXCR, one entry per CDR3 protein. The table has a few hundred thousand distinct CDR3 sequences, 16% seen once. Documented time point: newly diagnosed GD, antithyroid drugs for less than 3 months. PBMCs provided the RNA from which the TCR library was made. Study-wide results and caveats: Persistent disease favored TRBV28, TRBJ1-2 and TRBJ2-5.

The sample was also linked to a second study, of T cells in Graves' hyperthyroidism and ophthalmopathy. Turning to that study: Uncontrolled infection, other autoimmune disease, pregnancy or lactation disqualified patients from enrolment. Most thyroid clonotypes with frequency above 0.001 were detected in blood.

This chain links TRBV5-1 with TRBJ1-6, with TRBD1 as a possible D gene (6 bases). The starting material was peripheral blood mononuclear cells (PBMCs), obtained at new diagnosis, from a patient treated with antithyroid drugs. The source is a woman aged 18-29 years with Graves disease. In DNA form, the CDR3 reads TGCGCCAGCAGCTTGAACAGGGATAATTCACCCCTCCACTTT. This sequence encodes CASSLNRDNSPLHF.